Listed below are T cell receptor beta chains from one sample, sequenced in a study of T cell responses to AZD1222 COVID-19 vaccine. TCRdb's table, derived via immunoSEQ multiplex PCR, lists solely in-frame clones and lacks some. The table records over 100,000 clones, approximately 84% of them present only once. Source: peripheral blood, taken on day 0 of AZD1222 vaccination. The source of these receptors is an adult in good health. CDR3s include the opening cysteine and the closing phenylalanine or tryptophan. D genes are given only for firm matches. Size values are once, few and many counts, or a class for expanded clones, and some rows have none.

cdr3_aa cdr3_nt j_call clone_size d_call v_call
CASSALTSGVGDTQYF TGCGCCAGCAGCGCCCTAACTAGCGGGGTCGGGGATACGCAGTATTTT TRBJ2-3 NA TRBD2 TRBV5-1
CASSVEHPGELFF TGTGCCAGCAGCGTAGAACACCCCGGGGAGCTGTTTTTT TRBJ2-2 few NA TRBV9
CASIIDRKLFF TGTGCCAGCATCATCGACAGAAAACTGTTTTTT TRBJ1-4 NA NA TRBV2
CASSTSFFEQYF TGTGCCAGCAGTACTAGTTTCTTCGAGCAGTACTTC TRBJ2-7 NA NA TRBV6-2/TRBV6-3
CASKAQVFGEKLFF TGTGCCAGTAAGGCCCAAGTGTTCGGGGAAAAACTGTTTTTT TRBJ1-4 NA NA TRBV19
CASSQSRASDAEAFF TGTGCCAGCTCACAATCCCGGGCCAGTGACGCTGAAGCTTTCTTT TRBJ1-1 NA NA TRBV18
CASSLGGSPLHF TGTGCCAGCAGTTTAGGAGGTTCACCCCTCCACTTT TRBJ1-6 NA NA TRBV12-3/TRBV12-4
CSVEVGGNQPQHF TGCAGCGTTGAAGTGGGAGGCAATCAGCCCCAGCATTTT TRBJ1-5 NA NA TRBV29-1
CASSANAGSSGNTIYF TGTGCCAGCAGCGCCAACGCAGGGTCCTCTGGAAACACCATATATTTT TRBJ1-3 NA NA TRBV9
CASSRTGATDTQYF TGTGCCAGCAGCAGGACGGGGGCGACAGATACGCAGTATTTT TRBJ2-3 few NA TRBV7-9
CASSSPGLDIQYF TGCGCCAGCAGCTCCCCAGGGCTGGACATTCAGTACTTC TRBJ2-4 NA NA TRBV5-1
CASSLGPSTDTQYF TGCGCCAGCAGCTTGGGGCCGTCCACAGATACGCAGTATTTT TRBJ2-3 NA NA TRBV5-1
CASSRDFPNTGELFF TGTGCCAGCAGCCGGGATTTCCCGAACACCGGGGAGCTGTTTTTT TRBJ2-2 NA NA TRBV7-8
CASSQGLAGVFSTDTQYF TGCGCCAGCAGCCAAGGACTAGCGGGAGTATTTAGCACAGATACGCAGTATTTT TRBJ2-3 NA TRBD2 TRBV4-1
CATSDPGTALGYTF TGTGCCACCAGTGATCCAGGGACTGCCCTTGGCTACACCTTC TRBJ1-2 NA NA TRBV24-1
CASSPPGGTSEYNEQFF TGTGCCAGCTCACCCCCGGGGGGGACTAGCGAATACAATGAGCAGTTCTTC TRBJ2-1 NA TRBD2 TRBV18
CASSGYGEQFF TGTGCCAGCAGCGGTTATGGTGAGCAGTTCTTC TRBJ2-1 few NA TRBV11-2
CASSLRPYEQYF TGTGCCAGCAGTTTAAGACCCTACGAGCAGTACTTC TRBJ2-7 NA NA TRBV28
CASSFAGAVHEQYF TGTGCCAGCAGTTTTGCGGGAGCTGTTCACGAGCAGTACTTC TRBJ2-7 NA TRBD2 TRBV27
CASSLDKVVDTQYF TGTGCCAGCAGTTTAGATAAGGTAGTAGATACGCAGTATTTT TRBJ2-3 NA NA TRBV28
CASSQWPNTGELFF TGTGCCAGCAGCCAATGGCCAAACACCGGGGAGCTGTTTTTT TRBJ2-2 NA NA TRBV3-1/TRBV3-2
CASSPGQLLVDYGYTF TGTGCCAGCTCACCCGGCCAACTGCTCGTGGACTATGGCTACACCTTC TRBJ1-2 NA NA TRBV18
CASSQPTGYGSGNTIYF TGCGCCAGCAGCCAACCGACAGGGTACGGCTCTGGAAACACCATATATTTT TRBJ1-3 NA TRBD1 TRBV4-1
CASRYLAHEQFF TGTGCCAGCAGATATCTAGCCCATGAGCAGTTCTTC TRBJ2-1 NA NA TRBV2
CAGRGLNSPLHF TGTGCCGGGCGGGGCCTTAATTCACCCCTCCACTTT TRBJ1-6 NA NA TRBV2
CASSAAGARETQYF TGTGCTAGCAGCGCCGCGGGGGCTCGGGAGACCCAGTACTTC TRBJ2-5 NA NA TRBV7-7
CASSPRTSQPQHF TGTGCCAGCAGCCCGAGGACTTCCCAGCCCCAGCATTTT TRBJ1-5 NA NA TRBV12-3/TRBV12-4
CASSEQGAWQPQHF TGTGCCAGCAGTGAACAGGGGGCTTGGCAGCCCCAGCATTTT TRBJ1-5 NA TRBD1 TRBV2
CASSFGRTDSPLHF TGTGCCAGCAGCTTCGGACGGACGGATTCACCCCTCCACTTT TRBJ1-6 many NA TRBV11-3